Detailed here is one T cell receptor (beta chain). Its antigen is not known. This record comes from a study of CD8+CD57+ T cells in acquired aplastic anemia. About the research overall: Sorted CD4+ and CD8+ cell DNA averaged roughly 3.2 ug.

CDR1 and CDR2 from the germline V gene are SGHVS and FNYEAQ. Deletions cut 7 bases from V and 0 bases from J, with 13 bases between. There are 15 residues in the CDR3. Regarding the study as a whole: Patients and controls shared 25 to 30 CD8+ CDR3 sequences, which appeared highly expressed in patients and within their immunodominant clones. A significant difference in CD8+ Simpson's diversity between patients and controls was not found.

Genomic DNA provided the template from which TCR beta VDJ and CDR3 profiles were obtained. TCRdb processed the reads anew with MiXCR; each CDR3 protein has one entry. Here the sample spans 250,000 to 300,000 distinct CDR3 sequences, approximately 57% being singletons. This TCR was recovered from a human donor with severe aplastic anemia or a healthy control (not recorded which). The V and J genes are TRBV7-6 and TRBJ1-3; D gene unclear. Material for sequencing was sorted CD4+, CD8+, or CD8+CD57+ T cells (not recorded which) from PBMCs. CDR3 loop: CASNRTTDSGNTIYF. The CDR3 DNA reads TGTGCCAGCAACCGAACGACGGACTCTGGAAACACCATATATTTT.